The clone carrying this T cell receptor (beta chain) was found many times. The study's library attached unique molecular identifiers to single cDNA molecules. TCRdb itself ran the RACE reads through MiXCR, one entry per CDR3 protein. The repertoire holds some 74,000 distinct CDR3 sequences, with around 15% as singletons. As to time point: pre-sensitization, week 0. The treatment was: therapeutic diphenylcyclopropenone sensitization with weekly scalp DPC. Samples of blood were obtained prior to the application of each patch test. The sample comes from a study of human T cells and chemical hapten exposure. Study summary: Each patient's scalp received weekly diphenylcyclopropenone throughout the approximately 25-week study.

This CDR3 is built from 13 residues. Per germline, CDR1 DFQATT and CDR2 SNEGSKA (reference sequence). Trimming pared 0 bases from V and 1 base from J, leaving 6 bases between. This sequence was found in a woman aged 45 to 65 with alopecia areata. Some clones in this sample may be carry-over from other donors' samples. The chain uses TRBV20-1 and TRBJ1-2; the D is unclear. This sample comprised whole blood, obtained in connection with sensitization to the hapten diphenylcyclopropenone (DPC). CDR3 coding DNA: TGCAGTGCTAGAGATGCTAGTAACTATGGCTACACCTTC. The encoded protein is CSARDASNYGYTF.